This T cell receptor (beta chain) was profiled in a study of blood T cell repertoires in COVID-19. Study summary: PBMCs, B-cell-depleted T cells, or T cells were the source of the cDNA or gDNA that made up the material.

In its sample, this clone was seen a few times. Germline values: CDR1 SGHDT, CDR2 YYEEEE. Trimming pared 0 bases from V and 3 bases from J, leaving 24 bases between. This CDR3 region has 19 residues. Original handling: Estimated nucleated cell counts came from reference gene primer amplification. Clones were read by immunoSEQ multiplex PCR, and TCRdb kept only the in-frame ones, dropping some. For V, J and clone size, that table is used; D and trimming come from the DNA. The sample records approximately 250,000 clones, 70% to 90% being singletons. The genes are TRBV5-6 and TRBJ1-1; TRBD1 is a possible D gene (5 bases). The specimen sequenced was peripheral blood. The sequence came from a man aged 40-50 years with acute or convalescent COVID-19. In DNA, the CDR3 is TGTGCCAGCAGCTTGGTGGGAGGCAGGGCCACCCTATGGGACACTGAAGCTTTCTTT. Residues: CASSLVGGRATLWDTEAFF.